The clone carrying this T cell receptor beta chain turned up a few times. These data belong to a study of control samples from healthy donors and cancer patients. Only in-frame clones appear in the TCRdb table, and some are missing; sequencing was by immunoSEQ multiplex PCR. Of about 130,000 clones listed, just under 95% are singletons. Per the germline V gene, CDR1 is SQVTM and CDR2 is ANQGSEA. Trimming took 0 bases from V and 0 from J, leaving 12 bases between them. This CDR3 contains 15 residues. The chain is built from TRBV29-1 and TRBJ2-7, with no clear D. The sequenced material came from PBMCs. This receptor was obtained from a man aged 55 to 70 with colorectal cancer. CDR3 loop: CSVEDTEKYSYEQYF. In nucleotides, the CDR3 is TGCAGCGTTGAAGATACAGAAAAATACTCCTACGAGCAGTACTTC.